This T cell receptor (beta chain) was identified in a study of blood T cells in healthy people across ages. Study observations and caveats: Unknown CMV status may confound age-related changes in expanded clones.

There are a few counts of this clonotype. The antigen remains undetermined. One end of the junction does not line up with germline, which may come from a read error. Germline V CDR1 and CDR2: LNHDA, SQIVND (reference sequence). CDR3 length: 14 amino acids. A J-beta primer mix and a sample-barcoded 5' primer were used in a second PCR of roughly 7 to 12 cycles. Researchers report that each sample yielded at least 2.5 million CDR3-containing paired-end reads. MiXCR, applied by TCRdb to the 5' RACE reads, yields one record per CDR3 protein. The sample lists around 780,000 distinct CDR3 sequences, more than 25% occurring once. This sample also belongs to another study, concerning T cells of mothers and their children. That paper states: For each mother, over 9 million TCR beta CDR3 reads were obtained, and for each child, some 3 million.

The sample taken for sequencing was blood. The rearrangement joins TRBV19 to TRBJ1-2, with 7 bases lining up with TRBD1. The source is a boy between 10 and 17 years old in good health. The CDR3 DNA reads TGTGTCAGTAGGGGGACAGTCGCTAACTATGGCTACACCTTC. Translation: CVSRGTVANYGYTF. Combining the CDR3 with reference TRBV19 and TRBJ1-2 gives the whole variable domain DGGITQSPKYLFRKEGQNVTLSCEQNLNHDAMYWYRQDPGQGLRLIYYSQIVNDFQKGDIAEGYSVSREKKESFPLTVTSAQKNPTAFYLCVSRGTVANYGYTFGSGTRLTVV.